A selection of T cell receptor beta chains follows, all from one sample in a study of CD8+CD57+ T cells in acquired aplastic anemia. TCRdb fed the reads into MiXCR, producing one record per CDR3 protein. The profile shows hundreds of thousands of distinct CDR3 sequences, roughly 64% of them singletons. The sample taken for sequencing was sorted CD4+, CD8+, or CD8+CD57+ T cells (not recorded which) from PBMCs. The receptors derive from a human donor in good health, serving as a control. Both conserved end residues are part of each CDR3. Each record gives: V gene, CDR3 protein.

V: TRBV6-2/TRBV6-3; CDR3: CASAPTGGEQYF
V: TRBV20-1; CDR3: CSARTSGTSGGAYEQYF
V: TRBV20-1; CDR3: CSAPGLSEQCYTF
V: TRBV10-3; CDR3: CAIRDNGSFSYEQYF
V: TRBV12-5; CDR3: CASSPTSAYFCASSIAGDTQYF
V: TRBV5-1; CDR3: CASSPRISGGAVNEQFF
V: TRBV12-3/TRBV12-4; CDR3: CASSYGTANYGYTF
V: TRBV25-1; CDR3: CASRLTGGNTPPHF
V: TRBV9; CDR3: CASSSSTATDTQYF
V: TRBV7-7; CDR3: CASSSRQEGAISPYF
V: TRBV19; CDR3: CASSIMKGHREKLFF
V: TRBV7-3; CDR3: CASSSTGAGGHLGEQFF
V: TRBV6-5; CDR3: CASRRDRGVGYTF
V: TRBV20-1; CDR3: CSARDGRQGADEQFF
V: TRBV6-4; CDR3: CASSESGPNEQFF
V: TRBV7-2; CDR3: CASSDAPIGNQTQHF
V: TRBV25-1; CDR3: CASSARGAEQYF
V: TRBV5-5; CDR3: CASSPAPGDTYGYTF
V: TRBV29-1; CDR3: CSVGPRESYGYTF
V: TRBV25-1; CDR3: CASSEDQRCYYPQHF
V: TRBV6-6; CDR3: CASSWVVLNSPLHF
V: TRBV20-1; CDR3: CSASPGPTNTGELFF
V: TRBV7-9; CDR3: CASSSGGGTGDEFLFF
V: TRBV9; CDR3: CASSLGLAGANGGETQYF
V: TRBV20-1; CDR3: CSAIAGALDEKLFF
V: TRBV20-1; CDR3: CSARAQVWQRFEQYF
V: TRBV7-3; CDR3: CASSLVRGAAFFQHF
V: TRBV7-9; CDR3: CASSGGGTAFF
V: TRBV19; CDR3: CASTVQGYQALDF
V: TRBV7-2; CDR3: CASSRAGASPLHF
V: TRBV12-5; CDR3: CASGPGTSGGPETQYF
V: TRBV9; CDR3: CASSTGSGTGGYNF
V: TRBV7-2; CDR3: CASSLGGGYEQYF
V: TRBV10-3; CDR3: CASSTTVTNGPPSEQFF
V: TRBV7-9; CDR3: CASSSSINYGYTF
V: TRBV5-1; CDR3: CASSLAGGRSREQFF
V: TRBV20-1; CDR3: CSARVPGEYNSPLHF
V: TRBV20-1; CDR3: CSASGRGEKLQPQHF
V: TRBV5-1; CDR3: CASSLDQRSPLHF
V: TRBV7-3; CDR3: CASSLGARLTEAFF